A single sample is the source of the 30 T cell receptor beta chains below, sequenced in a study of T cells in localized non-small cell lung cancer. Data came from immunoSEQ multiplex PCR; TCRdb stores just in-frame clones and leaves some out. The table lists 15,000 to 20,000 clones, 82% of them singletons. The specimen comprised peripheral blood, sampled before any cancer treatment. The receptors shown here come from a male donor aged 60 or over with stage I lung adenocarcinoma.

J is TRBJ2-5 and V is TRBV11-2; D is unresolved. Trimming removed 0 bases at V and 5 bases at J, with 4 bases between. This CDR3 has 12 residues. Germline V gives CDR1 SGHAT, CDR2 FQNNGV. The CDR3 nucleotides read TGTGCCAGCAGCTTAGACTTGGAGACCCAGTACTTC. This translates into CASSLDLETQYF.

In nucleotides, the CDR3 is TGTGCCAGCAGTTTCCAAGCCCCGTACACCGGGGAGCTGTTTTTT. It codes for CASSFQAPYTGELFF. The chain carries TRBV28 and TRBJ2-2; no reliable D call. Germline CDR1 and CDR2: MDHEN and SYDVKM. The CDR3 runs to 15 residues. Trimming removed 3 bases from V and 3 bases from J, with 11 bases in between.

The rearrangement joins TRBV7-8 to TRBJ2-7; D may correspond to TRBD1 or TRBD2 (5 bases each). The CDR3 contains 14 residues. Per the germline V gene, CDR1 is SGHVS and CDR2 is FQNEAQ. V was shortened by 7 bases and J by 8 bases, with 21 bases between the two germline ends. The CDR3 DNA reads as TGTGCCAGCATCACCGGGACGGAAACCTCCAAGCAGTACTTC. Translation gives CASITGTETSKQYF.

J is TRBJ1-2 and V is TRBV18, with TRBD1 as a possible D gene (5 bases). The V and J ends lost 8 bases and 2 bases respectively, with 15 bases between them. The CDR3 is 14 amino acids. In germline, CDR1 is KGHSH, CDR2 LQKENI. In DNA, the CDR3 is TGTGCCAGCCTTTCATCGGGGGGGAACTATGGCTACACCTTC. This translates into CASLSSGGNYGYTF. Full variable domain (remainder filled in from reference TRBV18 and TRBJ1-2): NAGVMQNPRHLVRRRGQEARLRCSPMKGHSHVYWYRQLPEEGLKFMVYLQKENIIDESGMPKERFSAEFPKEGPSILRIQQVVRGDSAAYFCASLSSGGNYGYTFGSGTRLTVV.

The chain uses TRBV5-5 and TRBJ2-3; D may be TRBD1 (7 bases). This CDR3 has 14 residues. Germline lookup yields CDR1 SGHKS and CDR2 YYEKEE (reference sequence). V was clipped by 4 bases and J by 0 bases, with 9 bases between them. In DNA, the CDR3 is TGTGCCAGCAGCGCGGGACAGAGCACAGATACGCAGTATTTT. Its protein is CASSAGQSTDTQYF.

This CDR3 reads CASSTIGPPAEAFF. CDR3 DNA: TGTGCCAGCAGTACAATCGGGCCGCCGGCTGAAGCTTTCTTT. The chain couples TRBV6-1 to TRBJ1-1; D gene uncertain. V was pared by 5 bases and J by 6 bases, with 16 bases between. The germline gives CDR1 MNHNS, CDR2 SASEGT. The CDR3 extends over 14 amino acids.

The DNA of the CDR3 is TGTGCCAGCAGCTCCGGGACAGGCCATCAAGAGACCCAGTACTTC. Its protein product is CASSSGTGHQETQYF. The V and J genes are TRBV5-8 and TRBJ2-5, with 8 bases identical to TRBD1. The germline gives CDR1 SGHTS, CDR2 YDEGEE. V trimming: 3 bases; J trimming: 2 bases; junction bases outside the gene matches: 6. This CDR3 spans 15 amino acids.

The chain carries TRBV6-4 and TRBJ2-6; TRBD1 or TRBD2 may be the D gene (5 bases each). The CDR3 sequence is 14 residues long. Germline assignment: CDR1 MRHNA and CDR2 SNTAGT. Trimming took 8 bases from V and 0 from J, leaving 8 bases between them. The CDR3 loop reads CASGDGSGANVLTF. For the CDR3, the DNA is TGTGCCAGCGGGGACGGCTCTGGGGCCAACGTCCTGACTTTC.

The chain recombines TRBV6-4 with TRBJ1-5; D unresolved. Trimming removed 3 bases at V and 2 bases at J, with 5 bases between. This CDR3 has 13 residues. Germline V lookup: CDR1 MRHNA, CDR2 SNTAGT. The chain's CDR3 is CASSEWGNQPQHF. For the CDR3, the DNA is TGTGCCAGCAGTGAGTGGGGCAATCAGCCCCAGCATTTT.

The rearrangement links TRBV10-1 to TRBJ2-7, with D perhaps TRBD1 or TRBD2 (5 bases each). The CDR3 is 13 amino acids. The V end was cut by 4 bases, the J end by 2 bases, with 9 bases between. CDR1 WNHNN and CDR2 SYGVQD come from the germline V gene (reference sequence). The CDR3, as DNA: TGCGCCAGCAGTGGGGACCTCGCCTACGAGCAGTACTTC. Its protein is CASSGDLAYEQYF.

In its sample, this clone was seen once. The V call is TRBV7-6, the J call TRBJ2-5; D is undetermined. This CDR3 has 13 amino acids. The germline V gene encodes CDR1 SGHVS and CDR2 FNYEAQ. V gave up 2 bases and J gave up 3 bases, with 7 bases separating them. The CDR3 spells CASSLHEEETQYF. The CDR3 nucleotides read TGTGCCAGCAGCTTACACGAAGAAGAGACCCAGTACTTC. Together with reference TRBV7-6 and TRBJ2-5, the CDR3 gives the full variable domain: GAGVSQSPRYKVTKRGQDVALRCDPISGHVSLYWYRQALGQGPEFLTYFNYEAQQDKSGLPNDRFSAERPEGSISTLTIQRTEQRDSAMYRCASSLHEEETQYFGPGTRLLVL.

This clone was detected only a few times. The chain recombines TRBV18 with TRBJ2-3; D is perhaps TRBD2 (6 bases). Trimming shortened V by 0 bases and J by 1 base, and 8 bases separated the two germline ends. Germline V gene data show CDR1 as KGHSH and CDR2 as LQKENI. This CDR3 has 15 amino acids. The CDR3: CASSPPTGGTDTQYF. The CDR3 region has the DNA TGTGCCAGCTCACCACCGACGGGGGGCACAGATACGCAGTATTTT.

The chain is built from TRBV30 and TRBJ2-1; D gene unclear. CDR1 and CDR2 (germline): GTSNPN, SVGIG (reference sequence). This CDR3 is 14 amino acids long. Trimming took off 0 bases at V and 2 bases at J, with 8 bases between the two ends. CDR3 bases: TGTGCCTGGAGTGTAGGGCCAACCTACAATGAGCAGTTCTTC. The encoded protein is CAWSVGPTYNEQFF.

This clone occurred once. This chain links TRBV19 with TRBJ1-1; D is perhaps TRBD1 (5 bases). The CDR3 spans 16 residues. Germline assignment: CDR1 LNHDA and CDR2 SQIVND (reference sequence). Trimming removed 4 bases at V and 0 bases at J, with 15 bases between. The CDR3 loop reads CASSRKPGRLNTEAFF. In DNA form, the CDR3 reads TGTGCCAGTAGTAGAAAACCGGGACGTTTGAACACTGAAGCTTTCTTT.

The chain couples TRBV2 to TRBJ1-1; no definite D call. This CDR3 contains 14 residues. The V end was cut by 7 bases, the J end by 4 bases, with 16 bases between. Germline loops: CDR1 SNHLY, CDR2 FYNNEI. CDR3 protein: CASNRPHEGTEAFF. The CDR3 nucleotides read TGTGCCAGCAATCGGCCTCACGAGGGCACTGAAGCTTTCTTT. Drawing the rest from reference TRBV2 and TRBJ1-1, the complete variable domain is EPEVTQTPSHQVTQMGQEVILRCVPISNHLYFYWYRQILGQKVEFLVSFYNNEISEKSEIFDDQFSVERPDGSNFTLKIRSTKLEDSAMYFCASNRPHEGTEAFFGQGTRLTVV.

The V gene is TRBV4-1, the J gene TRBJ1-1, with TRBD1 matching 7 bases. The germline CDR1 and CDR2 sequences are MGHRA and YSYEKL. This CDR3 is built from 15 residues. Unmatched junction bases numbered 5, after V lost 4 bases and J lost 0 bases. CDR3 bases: TGCGCCAGCAGCCCAGTACAGGGGTTGAACACTGAAGCTTTCTTT. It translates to CASSPVQGLNTEAFF.

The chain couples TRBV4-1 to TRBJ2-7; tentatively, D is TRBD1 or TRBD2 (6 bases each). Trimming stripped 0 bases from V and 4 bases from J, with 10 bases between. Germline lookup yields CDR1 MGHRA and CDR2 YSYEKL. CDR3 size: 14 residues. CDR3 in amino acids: CASSQDQGRYEQYF. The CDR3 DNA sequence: TGCGCCAGCAGCCAAGATCAGGGGAGGTACGAGCAGTACTTC.

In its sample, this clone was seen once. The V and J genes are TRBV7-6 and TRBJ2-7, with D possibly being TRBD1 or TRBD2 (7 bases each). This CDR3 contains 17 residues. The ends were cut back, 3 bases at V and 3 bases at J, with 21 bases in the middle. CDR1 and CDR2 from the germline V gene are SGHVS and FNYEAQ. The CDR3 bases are TGTGCCAGCAGCTTTCTCACCACAGGGGAGGGTGGCTACGAGCAGTACTTC. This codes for CASSFLTTGEGGYEQYF.

In DNA, the CDR3 is TGTGCCAGCACACTTGTCCCAGCTCCCTATAGCAATCAGCCCCAGCATTTT. Amino acid sequence: CASTLVPAPYSNQPQHF. This chain uses TRBV2 with TRBJ1-5; no reliable D call. Trimming stripped 7 bases from V and 0 bases from J, with 19 bases between. This CDR3 has 17 residues. Germline V gene data show CDR1 as SNHLY and CDR2 as FYNNEI.

CDR3 loop: CASSPGDRTDTQYF. For the CDR3, the DNA is TGTGCCAGCAGCCCGGGCGACCGCACAGATACGCAGTATTTT. The rearrangement uses TRBV27 and TRBJ2-3; unclear D gene. The CDR3 is 14 amino acids. Between the trimmed V and J ends, which lost 6 bases and 1 base, there was a span of 11 bases. The germline V gene has CDR1 MNHEY and CDR2 SMNVEV (reference sequence).

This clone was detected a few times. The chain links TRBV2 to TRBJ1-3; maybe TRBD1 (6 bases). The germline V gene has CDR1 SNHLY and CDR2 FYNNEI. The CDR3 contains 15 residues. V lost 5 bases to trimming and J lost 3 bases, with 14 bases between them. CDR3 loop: CASSIGGNGGNTIYF. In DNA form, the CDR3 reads TGTGCCAGCAGTATCGGGGGCAACGGTGGAAACACCATATATTTT.

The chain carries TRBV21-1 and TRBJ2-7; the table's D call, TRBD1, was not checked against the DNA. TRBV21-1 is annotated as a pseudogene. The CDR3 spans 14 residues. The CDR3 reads CASRKGGRAYEQYF. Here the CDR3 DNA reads TGTGCCAGCAGAAAAGGAGGCAGGGCCTACGAGCAGTACTTC.

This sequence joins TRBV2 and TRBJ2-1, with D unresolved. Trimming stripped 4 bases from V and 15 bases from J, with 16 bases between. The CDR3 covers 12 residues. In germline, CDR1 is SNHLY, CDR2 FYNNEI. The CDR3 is CASSGELGWLFF. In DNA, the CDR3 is TGTGCCAGCAGTGGAGAATTGGGTTGGCTGTTCTTC. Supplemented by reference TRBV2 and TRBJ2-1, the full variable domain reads EPEVTQTPSHQVTQMGQEVILRCVPISNHLYFYWYRQILGQKVEFLVSFYNNEISEKSEIFDDQFSVERPDGSNFTLKIRSTKLEDSAMYFCASSGELGWLFFGPGTRLTVL.

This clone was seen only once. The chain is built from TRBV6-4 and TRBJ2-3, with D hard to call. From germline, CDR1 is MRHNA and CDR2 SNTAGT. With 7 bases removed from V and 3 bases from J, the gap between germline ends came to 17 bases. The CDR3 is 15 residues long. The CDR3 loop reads CASTPGPSGTDTQYF. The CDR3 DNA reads TGTGCCAGCACCCCCGGTCCCTCCGGGACAGATACGCAGTATTTT.

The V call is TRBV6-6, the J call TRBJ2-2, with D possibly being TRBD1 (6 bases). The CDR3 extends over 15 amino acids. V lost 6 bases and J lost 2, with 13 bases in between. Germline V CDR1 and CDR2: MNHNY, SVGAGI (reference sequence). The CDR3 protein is CASSPGHSNTGELFF. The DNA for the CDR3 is TGTGCCAGCAGCCCGGGACACTCTAACACCGGGGAGCTGTTTTTT.

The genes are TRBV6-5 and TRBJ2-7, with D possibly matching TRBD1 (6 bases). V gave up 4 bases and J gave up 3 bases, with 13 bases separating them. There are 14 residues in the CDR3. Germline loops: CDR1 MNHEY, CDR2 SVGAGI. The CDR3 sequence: CASSSGDPNYEQYF. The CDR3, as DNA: TGTGCCAGCAGTTCAGGGGATCCCAACTACGAGCAGTACTTC.

CDR3 nucleotides: TGTGCCAGTATGAAGGACCGCTCTGGAAACACCATATATTTT. It encodes CASMKDRSGNTIYF. The chain recombines TRBV19 with TRBJ1-3; the D is unclear. The CDR3 is made up of 14 amino acids. With 7 bases removed from V and 0 bases from J, the gap between germline ends came to 10 bases. Looked up from germline, CDR1 is LNHDA and CDR2 is SQIVND (reference sequence). Supplemented by reference TRBV19 and TRBJ1-3, the full variable domain reads DGGITQSPKYLFRKEGQNVTLSCEQNLNHDAMYWYRQDPGQGLRLIYYSQIVNDFQKGDIAEGYSVSREKKESFPLTVTSAQKNPTAFYLCASMKDRSGNTIYFGEGSWLTVV.

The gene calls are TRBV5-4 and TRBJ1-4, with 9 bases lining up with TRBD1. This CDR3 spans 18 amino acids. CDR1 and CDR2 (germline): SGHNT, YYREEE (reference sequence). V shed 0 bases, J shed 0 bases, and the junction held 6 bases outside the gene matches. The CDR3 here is CASSLGGGQGATNEKLFF. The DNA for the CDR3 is TGTGCCAGCAGCTTGGGGGGGGGACAGGGCGCAACTAATGAAAAACTGTTTTTT. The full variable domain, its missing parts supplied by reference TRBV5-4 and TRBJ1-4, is ETGVTQSPTHLIKTRGQQVTLRCSSQSGHNTVSWYQQALGQGPQFIFQYYREEENGRGNFPPRFSGLQFPNYSSELNVNALELDDSALYLCASSLGGGQGATNEKLFFGSGTQLSVL.

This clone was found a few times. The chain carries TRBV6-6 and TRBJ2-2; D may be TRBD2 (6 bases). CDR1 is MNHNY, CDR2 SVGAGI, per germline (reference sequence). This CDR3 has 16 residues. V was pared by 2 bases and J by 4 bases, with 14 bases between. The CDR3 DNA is TGTGCCAGCAGTTACACAAGGACTACCTCCACCGGGGAGCTGTTTTTT. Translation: CASSYTRTTSTGELFF.

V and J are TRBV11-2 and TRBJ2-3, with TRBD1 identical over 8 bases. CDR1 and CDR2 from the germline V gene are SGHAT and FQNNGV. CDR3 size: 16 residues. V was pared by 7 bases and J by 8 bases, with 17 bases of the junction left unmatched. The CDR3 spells CASTPGGQGAQVTQYF. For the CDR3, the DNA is TGTGCCAGCACCCCCGGTGGGCAGGGGGCGCAAGTTACGCAGTATTTT.